These 28 T cell receptor beta chains share one sample of origin, sequenced in a study of graft-versus-host responses after intestinal transplantation. TCRdb's table, derived via immunoSEQ multiplex PCR, lists solely in-frame clones and lacks some. The repertoire has over 35,000 clones, around 90% of them found once; the top ten carry over 2%. This sample comprised PBMCs, obtained around 43 weeks after intestinal transplant. The receptors come from a human patient who received an intestinal transplant, so some T cells may come from the graft donor.

To note about this clone: The junction departs from germline at one end; a sequencing error may be responsible. Other DNA sequences in this sample translate to the same CDR3. Here the CDR3 reads CASSYRGTVPYEQYF. DNA of the CDR3: TGCGCCAGCAGTTATCGTGGGACCGTACCCTACGAGCAGTACTTC. V gene TRBV6-5 combines with J gene TRBJ2-7, with D perhaps given as TRBD1 or TRBD2 (5 bases each). In germline, CDR1 is MNHEY, CDR2 SVGAGI. The CDR3 runs 15 residues.

The V gene is TRBV6-1, the J gene TRBJ2-7; weak D call: TRBD2 (6 bases). Germline V gene data show CDR1 as MNHNS and CDR2 as SASEGT. This CDR3 comprises 14 residues. Trimming left V 4 bases short and J 3 bases short, with 13 bases between. In nucleotides, the CDR3 is TGTGCCAGCAGTGGGACTACTGGGGGCTACGAGCAGTACTTC. Its protein product is CASSGTTGGYEQYF.

The CDR3 region is CASSYSLRGGYTF. CDR3 nucleotides: TGTGCCAGCAGTTACTCCCTCAGGGGCGGCTACACCTTC. This chain connects TRBV6-5 to TRBJ1-2, with a weak D call TRBD1 (6 bases). The germline gives CDR1 MNHEY, CDR2 SVGAGI. Deletions cut 0 bases from V and 8 bases from J, with 10 bases between. This CDR3 contains 13 residues.

The J gene is TRBJ2-6, the V gene TRBV29-1, with D perhaps matching TRBD1 or TRBD2 (6 bases each). Germline V gene lookup returns CDR1 SQVTM and CDR2 ANQGSEA. The V end was cut by 7 bases, the J end by 0 bases, with 19 bases between. CDR3 length: 17 amino acids. The CDR3 loop reads CSALSRGVISGANVLTF. CDR3 bases: TGCAGCGCGTTAAGTAGGGGGGTAATCTCTGGGGCCAACGTCCTGACTTTC.

The gene calls are TRBV19 and TRBJ2-7; no reliable D call. V lost 5 bases to trimming and J lost 3 bases, with 5 bases between them. The CDR3 consists of 11 residues. CDR1 and CDR2 from the germline V gene are LNHDA and SQIVND (reference sequence). The chain's CDR3 is CASSLGYEQYF. The CDR3 nucleotides are TGTGCCAGTAGTCTAGGCTACGAGCAGTACTTC.

A remark on this clone: Compared with germline, one end of the junction differs, possibly owing to a read error. The V call is TRBV6-5, the J call TRBJ1-2; the D is unclear. In germline, CDR1 is MNHEY, CDR2 SVGAGI. The CDR3 extends over 9 amino acids. The CDR3 nucleotides are TGTGCCAGTGGACGGCTTAATATCTTC. Translated: CASGRLNIF.

V is TRBV29-1 and J is TRBJ2-1; D may be TRBD2 (5 bases). The CDR3 has 15 amino acids. Trimming cost V 3 bases and J 8 bases, with 20 bases left between them. Germline V gives CDR1 SQVTM, CDR2 ANQGSEA. CDR3 sequence (DNA): TGCAGCGTTGAGGGATTAGCGACGGAGGTCCATGAGCAGTTCTTC. Its protein is CSVEGLATEVHEQFF.

The chain employs TRBV6-1 and TRBJ2-5; TRBD1 agrees at 9 bases. J lost 5 bases, V lost 3 bases, and 4 bases had no gene match. Germline lookup yields CDR1 MNHNS and CDR2 SASEGT. This CDR3 has 14 residues. For the CDR3, the DNA is TGTGCCAGCAGTGAGGGACAGGGATTTGAGACCCAGTACTTC. Translation gives CASSEGQGFETQYF.

The chain uses TRBV28 and TRBJ2-3; D not certain. V was cut by 6 bases and J by 7 bases, with 11 bases left in between. This CDR3 has 12 amino acids. Per the germline V gene, CDR1 is MDHEN and CDR2 is SYDVKM. The CDR3 DNA reads TGTGCCAGCAGCCCCACGCTACATACGCAGTATTTT. It codes for CASSPTLHTQYF.

This clone showed up just once. V gene TRBV6-1 combines with J gene TRBJ2-2; a weak D match, TRBD2 (5 bases). The CDR3 extends over 14 amino acids. Trimming cost V 4 bases and J 4 bases, with 10 bases left between them. Germline CDR1 and CDR2: MNHNS and SASEGT. CDR3 residues: CASSVERSTGELFF. For the CDR3, the DNA is TGTGCCAGCAGTGTCGAGCGGTCCACCGGGGAGCTGTTTTTT.

The chain carries TRBV9 and TRBJ2-5; D unresolved. CDR3 length equals 15 residues. Germline V gene data show CDR1 as SGDLS and CDR2 as YYNGEE. V shed 0 bases and J shed 2 bases, with 11 bases lying between them. The DNA for the CDR3 is TGTGCCAGCAGCGTAGGTGGCGATACACAAGAGACCCAGTACTTC. It translates to CASSVGGDTQETQYF.

J is TRBJ2-1 and V is TRBV11-2; 8 nucleotides match TRBD2. CDR3 length: 14 residues. CDR1 and CDR2 from the germline V gene are SGHAT and FQNNGV. The V segment lost 3 bases and the J segment 3 bases; nucleotides outside the gene matches: 1. CDR3 sequence reads: CASSFGTSYNEQFF. DNA for the CDR3: TGTGCCAGCAGCTTCGGGACTAGCTACAATGAGCAGTTCTTC.

The rearrangement joins TRBV7-2 to TRBJ2-3, with TRBD2 identical over 13 bases. The CDR3 loop spans 17 amino acids. Trimming removed 5 bases from V and 5 bases from J; junction bases left unmatched: 10. CDR1 and CDR2 from the germline V gene are SGHTA and FQGNSA. The CDR3 is CASSPALAGGHGDTQYF. The CDR3 DNA is TGTGCCAGCAGCCCTGCACTAGCGGGAGGGCATGGAGATACGCAGTATTTT.

The chain recombines TRBV11-2 with TRBJ2-7; 7 bases agree with TRBD1. This CDR3 has 13 amino acids. The ends lost 5 bases at V and 2 bases at J; junction bases unmatched: 3. The germline gives CDR1 SGHAT, CDR2 FQNNGV. CDR3 sequence: CASSPDRAYEQYF. The CDR3 region has the DNA TGTGCCAGCAGCCCCGACAGGGCCTACGAGCAGTACTTC.

CDR3 DNA sequence: TGTGCCAGCAGTGAACAGATAGGCGGGAGGGTAGGTGCCACAGATACGCAGTATTTT. It encodes CASSEQIGGRVGATDTQYF. The rearrangement uses TRBV6-1 and TRBJ2-3; 9 positions agree with TRBD2. Germline V gene sequence: CDR1 MNHNS, CDR2 SASEGT. The CDR3 runs to 19 residues. Unmatched junction bases numbered 14, after V lost 2 bases and J lost 2 bases.

V gene TRBV28 combines with J gene TRBJ1-5; D possibly corresponds to TRBD1 (6 bases). The V gene's germline CDR1 is MDHEN and CDR2 SYDVKM. V lost 6 bases, J lost 4 bases, and 7 bases lay in between. The CDR3 is made up of 12 amino acids. CDR3 residues: CASRGGNQPQHF. CDR3 nucleotide sequence: TGTGCCAGCAGAGGGGGGAATCAGCCCCAGCATTTT.

V is TRBV28 and J is TRBJ1-1; no firm D call. Deletions cut 6 bases from V and 0 bases from J, with 11 bases between. CDR3 length equals 14 residues. Germline V gene data show CDR1 as MDHEN and CDR2 as SYDVKM. CDR3 region: CASRGYMMNTEAFF. The CDR3, as DNA: TGTGCCAGCAGAGGCTACATGATGAACACTGAAGCTTTCTTT.

The chain uses TRBV5-5 and TRBJ1-1, with D tentatively TRBD1 (6 bases). The CDR3 extends over 14 amino acids. Trimming took off 1 base at V and 5 bases at J, with 12 bases between the two ends. Germline V gives CDR1 SGHKS, CDR2 YYEKEE (reference sequence). CDR3 loop: CASSLHRAGTEAFF. CDR3 bases: TGTGCCAGCAGCTTGCACAGGGCAGGAACTGAAGCTTTCTTT.

The rearrangement joins TRBV6-5 to TRBJ2-5; D ambiguous. The CDR3 is made up of 11 amino acids. Trimming removed 5 bases at V and 7 bases at J, with 8 bases between. The germline V gene encodes CDR1 MNHEY and CDR2 SVGAGI. DNA for the CDR3: TGTGCCAGCAGTGAACTTGGGACCCAGTACTTC. As protein: CASSELGTQYF.

This chain links TRBV28 with TRBJ2-2; D not resolved. Trimming stripped 6 bases from V and 6 bases from J, with 2 bases between. The CDR3 consists of 10 residues. Looked up from germline, CDR1 is MDHEN and CDR2 is SYDVKM. CDR3 nucleotides: TGTGCCAGCAGCTCCGGGGAGCTGTTTTTT. This gives the protein CASSSGELFF.

This chain joins TRBV6-4 and TRBJ2-3; 9 bases line up with TRBD2. This CDR3 is 15 amino acids long. V lost 3 bases, J lost 2 bases, and 3 bases stayed unmatched. Germline V CDR1 and CDR2: MRHNA, SNTAGT. CDR3 in amino acids: CASSEQRGDTDTQYF. CDR3 bases: TGTGCCAGCAGTGAGCAGCGGGGGGACACAGATACGCAGTATTTT.

This rearrangement joins TRBV6-6 to TRBJ2-1, with unresolved D. V lost 2 bases to trimming and J lost 7 bases, with 6 bases between them. Germline lookup yields CDR1 MNHNY and CDR2 SVGAGI (reference sequence). The CDR3 contains 12 residues. CDR3 region: CASSYLWNEQFF. Written as DNA, the CDR3 is TGTGCCAGCAGTTACCTGTGGAATGAGCAGTTCTTC.

The V gene is TRBV25-1, the J gene TRBJ1-3; maybe TRBD1 (6 bases). Trimming cost V 1 base and J 3 bases, with 16 bases left between them. The CDR3 covers 17 residues. Germline V lookup: CDR1 MGHDK, CDR2 SYGVNS. The CDR3 DNA reads as TGTGCCAGCAGTGAATCTCGGGGCAGGGGAGGTGGAAACACCATATATTTT. Translated: CASSESRGRGGGNTIYF.

The table lists this clone with a count of one. This chain connects TRBV21-1 to TRBJ1-5. TRBV21-1 is a known pseudogene. The CDR3 covers 17 residues. The CDR3 nucleotides read TGTGCCAGCAGTGTAGGGATACTACATTGGCATCATCAGCCCCAGCATTTT. Translated, it gives CASSVGILHWHHQPQHF.

The rearrangement links TRBV6-5 to TRBJ1-1; possibly TRBD1 for D (5 bases). Germline-derived CDR1 and CDR2 are MNHEY and SVGAGI. V shed 4 bases and J shed 4 bases, with 13 bases lying between them. The CDR3 spans 14 residues. CDR3 sequence (DNA): TGTGCCAGCAGTTTGGGACCCCGGGGCACTGAAGCTTTCTTT. This sequence encodes CASSLGPRGTEAFF.

The V gene is TRBV15, the J gene TRBJ1-1; no clear D. The CDR3 is made up of 15 amino acids. The germline V and J ends were trimmed by 0 bases and 0 bases, with 8 bases remaining between them. The germline V gene has CDR1 LNHNV and CDR2 YYDKDF (reference sequence). CDR3 sequence reads: CATSRDFAVNTEAFF. The CDR3 DNA reads TGTGCCACCAGCAGAGATTTCGCGGTGAACACTGAAGCTTTCTTT. The complete variable domain, with remaining parts taken from reference TRBV15 and TRBJ1-1, reads DAMVIQNPRYQVTQFGKPVTLSCSQTLNHNVMYWYQQKSSQAPKLLFHYYDKDFNNEADTPDNFQSRRPNTSFCFLDIRSPGLGDTAMYLCATSRDFAVNTEAFFGQGTRLTVV.

The V call is TRBV15, the J call TRBJ2-7; maybe TRBD1 (6 bases). There are 15 residues in the CDR3. Trimming left V 0 bases short and J 1 base short, with 10 bases between. From germline, CDR1 is LNHNV and CDR2 YYDKDF (reference sequence). The CDR3 sequence is CATSRDLGQSYEQYF. The CDR3 nucleotides read TGTGCCACCAGCAGAGATCTAGGACAGTCCTACGAGCAGTACTTC.

This chain joins TRBV9 and TRBJ2-1; 8 bases fit TRBD2. V lost 2 bases, J lost 8 bases, and 6 bases stayed unmatched. Germline CDR1 reads SGDLS; CDR2 reads YYNGEE. CDR3 length: 14 residues. CDR3 loop: CASSVGLVGDEQFF. In DNA form, the CDR3 reads TGTGCCAGCAGCGTGGGACTAGTCGGCGATGAGCAGTTCTTC.